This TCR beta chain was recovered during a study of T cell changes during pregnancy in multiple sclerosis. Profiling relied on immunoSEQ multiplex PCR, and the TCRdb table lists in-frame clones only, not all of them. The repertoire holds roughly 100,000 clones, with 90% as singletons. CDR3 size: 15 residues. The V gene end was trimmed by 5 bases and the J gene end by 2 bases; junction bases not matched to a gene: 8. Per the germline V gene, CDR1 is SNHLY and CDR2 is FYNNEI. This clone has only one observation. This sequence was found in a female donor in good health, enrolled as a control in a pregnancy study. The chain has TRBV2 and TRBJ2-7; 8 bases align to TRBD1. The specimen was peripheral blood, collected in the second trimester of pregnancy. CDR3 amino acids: CASSRGQEGPYEQYF. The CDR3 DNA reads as TGTGCCAGCAGTCGGGGACAGGAGGGTCCCTACGAGCAGTACTTC.